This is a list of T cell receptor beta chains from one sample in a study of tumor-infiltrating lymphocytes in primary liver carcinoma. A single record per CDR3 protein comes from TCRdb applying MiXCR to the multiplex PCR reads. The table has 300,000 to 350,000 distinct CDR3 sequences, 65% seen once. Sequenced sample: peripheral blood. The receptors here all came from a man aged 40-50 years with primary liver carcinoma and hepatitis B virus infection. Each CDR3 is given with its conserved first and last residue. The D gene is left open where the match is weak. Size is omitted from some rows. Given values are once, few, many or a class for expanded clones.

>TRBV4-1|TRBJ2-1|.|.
CANTLLSNGREQFF
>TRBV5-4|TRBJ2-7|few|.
CASSQRAGYEQYF
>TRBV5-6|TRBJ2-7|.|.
CASRHDGAAYDQYF
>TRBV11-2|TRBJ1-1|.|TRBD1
CASNADRGTEAFF
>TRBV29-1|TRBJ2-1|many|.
CSGSSVAYNEQFF
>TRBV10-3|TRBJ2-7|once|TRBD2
CAISGTGTSGRDDEQYF
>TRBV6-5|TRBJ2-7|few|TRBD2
CASSYSGGEGYEQYF
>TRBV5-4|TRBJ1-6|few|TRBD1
CASSLSRGQGSPLHF
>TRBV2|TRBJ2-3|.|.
CASAGPYTDTQYF
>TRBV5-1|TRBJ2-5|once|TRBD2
CASSAEAGAETQYF
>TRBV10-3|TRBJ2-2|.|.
CAISGTPDGGELFF
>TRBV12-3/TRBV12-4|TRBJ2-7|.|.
CTSRRLSRSSEQYF
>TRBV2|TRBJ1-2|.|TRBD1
CAGGTGLYGYTF
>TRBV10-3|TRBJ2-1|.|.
CAISPTTGRSGGEQFF
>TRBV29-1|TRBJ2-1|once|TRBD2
CSVKASPAGGNEQFF
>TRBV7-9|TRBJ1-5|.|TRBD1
CASSFEGTGQSQHF
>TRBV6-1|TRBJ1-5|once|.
CASSEISCSSQPRHF
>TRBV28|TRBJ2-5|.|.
CASTLWGETQYF
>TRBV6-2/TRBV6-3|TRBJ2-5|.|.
CASSYGIGMPQETQHF
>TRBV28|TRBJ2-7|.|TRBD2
CASSLLGLADYEQYF
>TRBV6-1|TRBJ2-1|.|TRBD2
CASRPDRTSGSRYNEQFF
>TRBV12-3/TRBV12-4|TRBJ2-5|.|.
CASSFGEQETQYF
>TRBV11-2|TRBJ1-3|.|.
CASSPPWTPGNTICF
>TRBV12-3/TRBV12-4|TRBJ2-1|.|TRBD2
CAGNPGLGAGEQLF
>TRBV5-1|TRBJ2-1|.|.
CSSSLESSSNEQFF
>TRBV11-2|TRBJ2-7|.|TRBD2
CASSTRLAGSGNEQYF
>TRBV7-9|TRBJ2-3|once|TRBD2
CASSLASSGIPTDTQYF